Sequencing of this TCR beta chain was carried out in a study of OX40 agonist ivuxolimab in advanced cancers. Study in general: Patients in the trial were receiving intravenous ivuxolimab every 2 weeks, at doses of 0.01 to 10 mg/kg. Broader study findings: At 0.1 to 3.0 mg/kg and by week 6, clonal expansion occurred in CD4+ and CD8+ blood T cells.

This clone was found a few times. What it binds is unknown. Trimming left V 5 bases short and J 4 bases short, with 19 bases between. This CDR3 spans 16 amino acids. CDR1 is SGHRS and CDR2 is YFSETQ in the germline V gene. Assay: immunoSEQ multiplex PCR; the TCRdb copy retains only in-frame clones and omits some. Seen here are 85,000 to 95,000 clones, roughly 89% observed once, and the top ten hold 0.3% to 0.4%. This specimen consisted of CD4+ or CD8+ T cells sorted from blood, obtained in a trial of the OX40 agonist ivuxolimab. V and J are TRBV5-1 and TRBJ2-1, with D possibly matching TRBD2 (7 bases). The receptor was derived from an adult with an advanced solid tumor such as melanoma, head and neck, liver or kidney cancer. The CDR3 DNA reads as TGCGCCAGCAGTTCCTATGGGGGGGCCGAATACAATGAGCAGTTCTTC. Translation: CASSSYGGAEYNEQFF.